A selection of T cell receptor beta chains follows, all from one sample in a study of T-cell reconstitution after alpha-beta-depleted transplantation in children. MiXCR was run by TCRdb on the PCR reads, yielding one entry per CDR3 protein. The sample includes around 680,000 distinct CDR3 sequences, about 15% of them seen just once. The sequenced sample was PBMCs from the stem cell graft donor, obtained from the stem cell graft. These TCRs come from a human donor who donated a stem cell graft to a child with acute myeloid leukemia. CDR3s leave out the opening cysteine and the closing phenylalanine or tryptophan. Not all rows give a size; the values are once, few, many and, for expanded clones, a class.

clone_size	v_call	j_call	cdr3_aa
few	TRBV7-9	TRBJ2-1	ASSSPLSSYNEQF
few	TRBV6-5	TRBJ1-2	ASSTRQAWWST
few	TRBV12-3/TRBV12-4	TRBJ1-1	ASSRGGGLAEAF
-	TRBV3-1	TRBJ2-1	ASSPTWGSYNEQF
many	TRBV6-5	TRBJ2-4	ASSYSTNRVSAIQY
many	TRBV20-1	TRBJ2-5	SAPSEGTETQY
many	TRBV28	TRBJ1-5	ASSRRGNQPQH
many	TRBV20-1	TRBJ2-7	SGADRVLSYEQY
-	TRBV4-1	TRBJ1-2	ASSQASVGIRESGYT
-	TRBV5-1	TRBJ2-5	ASSLSSNYQGFQY
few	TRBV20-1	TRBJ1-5	SARDLEWSQPQH
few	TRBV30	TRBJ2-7	AWSIGQAYEQY
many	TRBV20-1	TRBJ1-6	SAWDREFDSIGPLH
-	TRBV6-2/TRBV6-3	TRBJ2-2	ASSYGRDKLFTGELF
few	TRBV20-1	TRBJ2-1	SASLWGGIISNEQF
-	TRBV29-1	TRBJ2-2	SVRLQGTTTGELF
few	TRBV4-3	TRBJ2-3	ASSQLQGAGANTQY
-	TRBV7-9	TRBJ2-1	ASRRPGGNEQF
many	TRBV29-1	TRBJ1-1	SVDRGTTEAF
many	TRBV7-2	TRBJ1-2	ASSPSGTGSYGYT
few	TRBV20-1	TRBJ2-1	SASRNPSGGPFYNEQF
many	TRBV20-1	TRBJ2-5	SAPDPGRSGETQY
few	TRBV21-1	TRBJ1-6	ASSAHRQRFRHCTLH
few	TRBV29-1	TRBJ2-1	SVEGGGGSYNEQF
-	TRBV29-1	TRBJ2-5	SVPSRGGETQY
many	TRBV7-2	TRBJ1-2	ASSPPRGNGV
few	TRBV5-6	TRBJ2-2	ASSSPIGELF
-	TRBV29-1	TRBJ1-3	SVVVRGAGNTIY
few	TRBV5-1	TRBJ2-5	ASSFGQPMETQY
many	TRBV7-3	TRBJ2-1	ASSLGWSSYNEQF
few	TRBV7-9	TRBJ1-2	ASSLVPGDGYT
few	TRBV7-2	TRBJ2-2	ASSFSTSYGGELF
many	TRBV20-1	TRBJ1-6	SARPWGDPL
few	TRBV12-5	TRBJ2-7	ASGLNDPPVGEQY
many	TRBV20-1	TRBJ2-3	SLKGNTQY
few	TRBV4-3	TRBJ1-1	ASSPGRLLNTEAF
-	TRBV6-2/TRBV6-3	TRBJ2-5	ASSMGLGSQETQY
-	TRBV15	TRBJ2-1	ASGGGPNEQF
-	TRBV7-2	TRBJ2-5	ASSLERDFRETQY
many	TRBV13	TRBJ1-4	ASSFAGEGEKLF
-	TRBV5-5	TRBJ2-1	ASSLVSGARNEQF
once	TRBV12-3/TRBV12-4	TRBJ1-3	ASTLDSPSSGNTIY
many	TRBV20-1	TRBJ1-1	VPSRQGTEAF
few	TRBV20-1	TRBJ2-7	SASPVRATGKMREQY
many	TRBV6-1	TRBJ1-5	ASSDVYRQEEQPQH
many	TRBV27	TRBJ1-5	ASRVSSNQPQH
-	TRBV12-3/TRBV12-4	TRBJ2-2	ASRPDGDTGELF
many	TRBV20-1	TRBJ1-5	SARGQGAGSNQPQH
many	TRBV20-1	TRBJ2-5	SARVPLAGGQETQY
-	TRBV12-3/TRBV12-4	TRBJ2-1	ASSPGDGGVAFVRF
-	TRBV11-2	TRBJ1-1	ASSPNRGGDTEAF
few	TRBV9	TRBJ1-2	ASSPGGQGRNYGYT
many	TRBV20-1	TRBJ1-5	SALRAPNQPQH
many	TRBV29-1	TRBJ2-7	SVVGGPSYEQY